The 27 T cell receptor beta chains below come from one sample, sequenced in a study of immune cell composition in non-small cell lung cancer. Assay: immunoSEQ multiplex PCR; the TCRdb copy retains only in-frame clones and omits some. The data hold some 9,100 clones, with 65% to 80% observed a single time. The specimen was lung tumor tissue. The source is a human donor with non-small cell lung cancer.

The J gene is TRBJ1-5, the V gene TRBV19; 8 bases are shared with TRBD1. V shed 6 bases and J 5 bases; nucleotides not matched to a gene: 9. This CDR3 is built from 15 residues. From germline, CDR1 is LNHDA and CDR2 SQIVND (reference sequence). The CDR3 region has the DNA TGTGCCAGTAGACTCGATGGACAGGGTGATCAGCCCCAGCATTTT. It yields the protein CASRLDGQGDQPQHF.

The chain couples TRBV5-1 to TRBJ2-7, with D perhaps assigned TRBD1 or TRBD2 (6 bases each). This CDR3 comprises 16 residues. V was pared by 6 bases and J by 5 bases, with 24 bases between. From germline, CDR1 is SGHRS and CDR2 YFSETQ. The CDR3 sequence: CASKIYLQGRGDEQYF. The CDR3 nucleotides are TGCGCCAGCAAAATATATCTACAGGGTCGCGGGGACGAGCAGTACTTC.

The chain is built from TRBV5-1 and TRBJ2-7; no clear D. Per germline, CDR1 SGHRS and CDR2 YFSETQ. This CDR3 comprises 14 residues. Trimming removed 0 bases from V and 0 bases from J, with 7 bases in between. CDR3 protein: CASSLALTSYEQYF. DNA for the CDR3: TGCGCCAGCAGCTTGGCTCTGACCTCCTACGAGCAGTACTTC.

The DNA for the CDR3 is TGTGCCACAAGGGCGGACGGTAACTATGGCTACACCTTC. Translation: CATRADGNYGYTF. This chain connects TRBV10-3 to TRBJ1-2; D remains ambiguous. There are 13 residues in the CDR3. The V gene's germline CDR1 is ENHRY and CDR2 SYGVKD. Trimming removed 10 bases from V and 1 base from J, with 13 bases in between.

There are a few counts of this clone. The rearrangement links TRBV6-1 to TRBJ1-5, with D unclear. CDR1 and CDR2 from the germline V gene are MNHNS and SASEGT. Between the trimmed V and J ends, which lost 5 bases and 5 bases, there was a span of 10 bases. The length of the CDR3 is 13 residues. The CDR3 loop reads CASSLGGYQPQHF. DNA of the CDR3: TGTGCCAGCAGTTTGGGCGGGTATCAGCCCCAGCATTTT.

This sequence joins TRBV11-2 and TRBJ2-2, with 11 bases matching TRBD2. Germline CDR1 and CDR2: SGHAT and FQNNGV. V shed 4 bases and J 1 base; nucleotides not matched to a gene: 2. This CDR3 contains 16 residues. The CDR3 loop reads CASSSGLAGNTGELFF. The CDR3 nucleotides read TGTGCCAGCAGCTCCGGACTAGCGGGGAACACCGGGGAGCTGTTTTTT.

The chain couples TRBV28 to TRBJ1-4; D not certain. Germline CDR1 and CDR2: MDHEN and SYDVKM. CDR3 length equals 12 residues. V was trimmed by 2 bases and J by 10 bases, leaving 8 bases between them. This CDR3 reads CASSLMERKLFF. The DNA of the CDR3 is TGTGCCAGCAGTTTAATGGAAAGAAAACTGTTTTTT. The full variable domain, with the rest looked up from reference TRBV28 and TRBJ1-4, is DVKVTQSSRYLVKRTGEKVFLECVQDMDHENMFWYRQDPGLGLRLIYFSYDVKMKEKGDIPEGYSVSREKKERFSLILESASTNQTSMYLCASSLMERKLFFGSGTQLSVL.

This clone was counted between two and nine times. The chain links TRBV6-5 to TRBJ1-5; D not certain. In germline, CDR1 is MNHEY, CDR2 SVGAGI. The V end lost 2 bases, the J end lost 5 bases, and 13 bases lay between the germline ends. The CDR3 sequence is 15 residues long. As DNA, the CDR3 is TGTGCCAGCAGTTACACTACGGGGTCAGATCAGCCCCAGCATTTT. This codes for CASSYTTGSDQPQHF.

The gene calls are TRBV29-1 and TRBJ2-3; tentative D call: TRBD2 (7 bases). Germline CDR1 is SQVTM and CDR2 is ANQGSEA. CDR3 length equals 15 residues. The germline V and J ends were trimmed by 4 bases and 4 bases, with 18 bases remaining between them. CDR3 sequence (DNA): TGCAGCGTTGCAAGGGCGGCGGGGGCCGCAGATACGCAGTATTTT. This codes for CSVARAAGAADTQYF.

The genes are TRBV7-3 and TRBJ2-5; D gene uncertain. Germline CDR1 reads SGHTA; CDR2 reads FQGTGA. Trimming pared 1 base from V and 2 bases from J, leaving 5 bases between. This CDR3 has 13 residues. The CDR3 region has the DNA TGTGCCAGCAGCTTAAGGCAGCAAGAGACCCAGTACTTC. As protein: CASSLRQQETQYF.

The rearrangement joins TRBV6-1 to TRBJ2-7; perhaps TRBD1 as D (6 bases). Trimming took off 8 bases at V and 3 bases at J, with 14 bases between the two ends. The CDR3 is made up of 13 amino acids. Germline V gene sequence: CDR1 MNHNS, CDR2 SASEGT. The CDR3 sequence: CASAGAPRYEQYF. Here the CDR3 DNA reads TGTGCCAGCGCAGGGGCCCCCCGCTACGAGCAGTACTTC.

V usage is TRBV30 and J usage is TRBJ2-6; 8 positions match TRBD1. This CDR3 region has 15 residues. The germline V gene has CDR1 GTSNPN and CDR2 SVGIG (reference sequence). V lost 3 bases and J lost 3; bases outside the gene matches: 4. The CDR3 bases are TGTGCCTGGAGCCAGGGGGCGTTTGGGGCCAACGTCCTGACTTTC. Translating it yields CAWSQGAFGANVLTF.

CDR3 loop: CASRNGGQTYLRTEAFF. CDR3 DNA sequence: TGTGCCAGTAGAAACGGTGGGCAGACTTACCTGAGGACTGAAGCTTTCTTT. This sequence joins TRBV19 and TRBJ1-1; D unclear. The CDR3 runs to 17 residues. Trimming removed 6 bases at V and 5 bases at J, with 25 bases between. The V gene's germline CDR1 is LNHDA and CDR2 SQIVND (reference sequence).

The CDR3 bases are TGTGCCAGCAGTTACTTCGGGCGGGATTCACCCCTCCACTTT. Amino acids: CASSYFGRDSPLHF. The chain carries TRBV6-6 and TRBJ1-6; D remains unclear. In germline, CDR1 is MNHNY, CDR2 SVGAGI (reference sequence). V lost 1 base to trimming and J lost 8 bases, with 9 bases between them. This CDR3 region has 14 residues.

This chain links TRBV7-9 with TRBJ1-2; 12 bases match TRBD1. With V trimmed by 3 bases and J by 8 bases, 7 bases remained unmatched. The CDR3 covers 15 residues. Germline lookup yields CDR1 SEHNR and CDR2 FQNEAQ (reference sequence). CDR3 DNA: TGTGCCAGCAGCTTGGGACAGGGGGCATCGCAAGGCTACACCTTC. It translates to CASSLGQGASQGYTF.

This chain uses TRBV6-1 with TRBJ1-6, with TRBD1 as a possible D gene (6 bases). Germline assignment: CDR1 MNHNS and CDR2 SASEGT. The germline V and J ends were trimmed by 2 bases and 9 bases, with 23 bases remaining between them. The CDR3 contains 18 residues. The CDR3 loop reads CASSEFFSRGRISSPLHF. The DNA for the CDR3 is TGTGCCAGCAGTGAATTTTTTTCCAGGGGCAGGATAAGTTCACCCCTCCACTTT.

The chain has TRBV27 and TRBJ1-2, with a weak D call TRBD1 (5 bases). V was trimmed by 5 bases and J by 4 bases, leaving 11 bases between them. Germline CDR1 reads MNHEY; CDR2 reads SMNVEV (reference sequence). This CDR3 region has 13 residues. CDR3 protein: CASSLGAGYGYTF. The DNA of the CDR3 is TGTGCCAGCAGTCTAGGGGCCGGCTATGGCTACACCTTC.

J is TRBJ1-2 and V is TRBV5-1, with 7 positions matching TRBD1. CDR3 size: 15 residues. Germline-derived CDR1 and CDR2 are SGHRS and YFSETQ. V lost 5 bases and J lost 3; bases outside the gene matches: 10. This chain's CDR3 is CASRPETGRYYGYTF. CDR3 in DNA: TGCGCCAGCAGGCCGGAGACAGGGAGGTACTATGGCTACACCTTC.

V usage is TRBV19 and J usage is TRBJ2-7; D is possibly TRBD1 (5 bases). In germline, CDR1 is LNHDA, CDR2 SQIVND (reference sequence). V lost 5 bases, J lost 5 bases, and 16 bases lay in between. This CDR3 spans 14 amino acids. The CDR3 protein is CASSPSWQGNEQYF. The CDR3 DNA reads as TGTGCCAGTAGTCCCTCATGGCAGGGCAACGAGCAGTACTTC.

The V gene is TRBV19, the J gene TRBJ2-3; a weak D match, TRBD2 (7 bases). This CDR3 has 16 residues. The germline V gene encodes CDR1 LNHDA and CDR2 SQIVND (reference sequence). The V gene lost 0 bases and the J gene lost 2 bases, with 12 bases spanning the gap. CDR3 amino acids: CASSIDTGRDTDTQYF. In DNA form, the CDR3 reads TGTGCCAGTAGTATAGACACAGGGAGGGACACAGATACGCAGTATTTT.

This clone was counted once. The CDR3 here is CASSLLPGGEQYF. DNA of the CDR3: TGCGCCAGCAGCTTGTTGCCAGGGGGCGAGCAGTACTTC. The chain employs TRBV5-1 and TRBJ2-7; TRBD1 aligns across 7 bases. Trimming removed 1 base from V and 6 bases from J; junction bases left unmatched: 4. The CDR3 length is 13 residues. Germline-derived CDR1 and CDR2 are SGHRS and YFSETQ.

The DNA for the CDR3 is TGTGCCAGCCGTCCAGGGGGCGCGAGCAATCAGCCCCAGCATTTT. The encoded protein is CASRPGGASNQPQHF. V usage is TRBV28 and J usage is TRBJ1-5, with TRBD1 matching 8 bases. This CDR3 contains 15 residues. CDR1 and CDR2 from the germline V gene are MDHEN and SYDVKM. The V gene end was trimmed by 8 bases and the J gene end by 1 base; junction bases not matched to a gene: 7.

Only one count was recorded for this clone. The chain recombines TRBV5-1 with TRBJ2-3; no definite D call. CDR1 is SGHRS and CDR2 is YFSETQ in the germline V gene. The CDR3 length is 15 residues. V was pared by 0 bases and J by 2 bases, with 10 bases between. The CDR3 loop is CASSLDSRDTDTQYF. The CDR3 nucleotides read TGCGCCAGCAGCTTGGATTCCAGAGACACAGATACGCAGTATTTT.

A few counts support this clone. This sample includes further DNA sequences coding for the same CDR3. V usage is TRBV5-1 and J usage is TRBJ1-6, with D unclear. CDR1 and CDR2 (germline): SGHRS, YFSETQ. The V gene lost 0 bases and the J gene lost 6 bases, with 10 bases spanning the gap. There are 15 residues in the CDR3. For the CDR3, the DNA is TGCGCCAGCAGCTTGGGGGGAGAGCTTAATTCACCCCTCCACTTT. Protein: CASSLGGELNSPLHF.

This clone has only a few counts. This chain links TRBV7-2 with TRBJ1-5; D is undetermined. The CDR3 has 12 amino acids. Trimming removed 5 bases at V and 6 bases at J, with 8 bases between. Germline CDR1 SGHTA, CDR2 FQGNSA. CDR3 sequence: CASSAHGQPQHF. For the CDR3, the DNA is TGTGCCAGCAGCGCTCACGGTCAGCCCCAGCATTTT.

The J gene is TRBJ1-2, the V gene TRBV7-2, with D perhaps matching TRBD1 (6 bases). The CDR3 sequence is 14 residues long. Germline V gene data show CDR1 as SGHTA and CDR2 as FQGNSA. V lost 7 bases to trimming and J lost 4 bases, with 16 bases between them. The DNA of the CDR3 is TGTGCCAGCAACCCTGGGGGGCAGGGCTATGGCTACACCTTC. Translation gives CASNPGGQGYGYTF.

This clone was counted only a few times. V is TRBV6-5 and J is TRBJ1-5, with a weak D call TRBD1 (5 bases). V lost 6 bases to trimming and J lost 3 bases, with 9 bases between them. Germline V gene lookup returns CDR1 MNHEY and CDR2 SVGAGI. CDR3 size: 13 residues. The CDR3 DNA follows: TGTGCCAGCAGCCGGGACTTCAATCAGCCCCAGCATTTT. Amino acid sequence: CASSRDFNQPQHF.